This T cell receptor beta chain was identified during a study of OX40 agonist ivuxolimab in advanced cancers. V lost 0 bases, J lost 7 bases, and 19 bases lay in between. CDR3 size: 16 residues. In germline, CDR1 is SGHRS, CDR2 YFSETQ. This table comes from immunoSEQ multiplex PCR, and its TCRdb copy is limited to in-frame clones, with some not included. This sample yields 70,000 or so clones, of which 65% to 90% are seen a single time; roughly 1.2% belongs to the top ten. The investigators sampled blood at baseline, at cycle 4 day 1, and at cycle 7 day 1. The sample here was CD4+ or CD8+ T cells sorted from blood, taken in a trial of the OX40 agonist ivuxolimab. The clonotype was recovered from an adult with an advanced solid tumor such as melanoma, head and neck, liver or kidney cancer. The chain recombines TRBV5-1 with TRBJ1-1; unclear D gene. The CDR3 region has the DNA TGCGCCAGCAGCTTGGGGTTTGGGTCGCCCGTTGGTGAAGCTTTCTTT. Protein: CASSLGFGSPVGEAFF.